This TCR beta chain was captured in a study of CD8 T cells in ankylosing spondylitis. In regard to this clonotype: The antigen remains undetermined. One end of the junction is discordant with germline, which a read error may explain.

Study-wide findings and caveats: Previous work reported some of these motif variants in the synovial fluid and blood of reactive arthritis. For ankylosing spondylitis blood, a TCR beta motif of 7 or 8 highly homologous variants appeared characteristic. The disease-linked clones had a CD8+ phenotype and low blood frequencies. Enrichment of disease-linked clones was reportedly significant in matched ankylosing spondylitis synovial fluid.

Making the TCR beta libraries involved quantitative 5'-RACE with molecular barcodes. Each CDR3 protein gets one entry after TCRdb re-called the 5' RACE reads with MiXCR. Altogether 700,000 to 850,000 distinct CDR3 sequences are present, about 10% being singletons, with the ten largest covering roughly 0.51%. This TCR was sampled from a male donor with ankylosing spondylitis. Sequencing was done on a sample of blood, either unsorted or a sorted T cell fraction (not recorded which).

CDR3 loop: CASNLQARAYNSPLHF. Written as DNA, the CDR3 is TGTGCCAGCAACTTACAGGCGCGCGCCTATAATTCACCCCTCCACTTT. The chain uses TRBV7-8 and TRBJ1-6, with a possible D match to TRBD1 (5 bases). The CDR3 is 16 amino acids. Germline V gene lookup returns CDR1 SGHVS and CDR2 FQNEAQ. Variable domain in full (rest from reference TRBV7-8 and TRBJ1-6): GAGVSQSPRYKVAKRGQDVALRCDPISGHVSLFWYQQALGQGPEFLTYFQNEAQLDKSGLPSDRFFAERPEGSVSTLKIQRTQQEDSAVYLCASNLQARAYNSPLHFGNGTRLTVT.